This TCR beta chain was retrieved from a study of Tregs in tolerant kidney transplant recipients. Study-wide results and limits: In tolerant patients, donor-specific Tregs outgrew total Tregs, suggesting antigen-driven expansion.

Comment on this clone: The antigen is not known. Sequencing ends 3 residues short of the CDR3 end; the germline J gene provides the rest.

The data were produced by immunoSEQ multiplex PCR, yet TCRdb's version contains in-frame clones alone and is incomplete. This repertoire includes about 31,000 clones. CDR3 length: 15 residues. The junction had 8 bases not matched to a gene; V was cut back by 4 bases and J by 5 bases. CDR1 is SGHRS and CDR2 is YFSETQ in the germline V gene. Related graft donors supplied nonmyeloablative bone marrow transplants, and mixed chimerism was transient. This specimen was CD4+ T cells from blood (PBMCs), taken 24 months after the transplant. The clonotype was recovered from a human patient who received a combined kidney and bone marrow transplant. Some of these T cells may belong to the graft donor. The chain uses TRBV5-1 and TRBJ1-4; the match to TRBD1 covers 7 bases. Incomplete CDR3 DNA: TGCGCCAGCAGCAAAACAGGGGATGGGAATGAAAAA. The encoded protein is CASSKTGDGNEK. The entire CDR3 protein reads CASSKTGDGNEKLFF.